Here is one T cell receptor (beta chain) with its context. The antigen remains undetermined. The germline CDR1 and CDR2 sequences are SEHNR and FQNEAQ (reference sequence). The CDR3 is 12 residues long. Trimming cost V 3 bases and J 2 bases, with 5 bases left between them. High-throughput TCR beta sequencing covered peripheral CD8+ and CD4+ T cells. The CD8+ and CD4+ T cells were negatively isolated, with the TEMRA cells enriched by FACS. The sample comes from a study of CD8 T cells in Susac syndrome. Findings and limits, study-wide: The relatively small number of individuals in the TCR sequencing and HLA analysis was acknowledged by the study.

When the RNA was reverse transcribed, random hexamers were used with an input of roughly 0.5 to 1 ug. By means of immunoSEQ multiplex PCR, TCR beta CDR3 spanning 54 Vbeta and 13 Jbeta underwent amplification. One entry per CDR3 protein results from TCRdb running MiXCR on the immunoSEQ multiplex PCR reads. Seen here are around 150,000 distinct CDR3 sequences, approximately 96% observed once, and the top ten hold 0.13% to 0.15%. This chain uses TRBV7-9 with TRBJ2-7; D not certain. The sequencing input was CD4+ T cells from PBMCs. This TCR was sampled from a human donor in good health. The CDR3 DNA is TGTGCCAGCAGCTTTTCTACCTACGAGCAGTACTTC. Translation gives CASSFSTYEQYF.